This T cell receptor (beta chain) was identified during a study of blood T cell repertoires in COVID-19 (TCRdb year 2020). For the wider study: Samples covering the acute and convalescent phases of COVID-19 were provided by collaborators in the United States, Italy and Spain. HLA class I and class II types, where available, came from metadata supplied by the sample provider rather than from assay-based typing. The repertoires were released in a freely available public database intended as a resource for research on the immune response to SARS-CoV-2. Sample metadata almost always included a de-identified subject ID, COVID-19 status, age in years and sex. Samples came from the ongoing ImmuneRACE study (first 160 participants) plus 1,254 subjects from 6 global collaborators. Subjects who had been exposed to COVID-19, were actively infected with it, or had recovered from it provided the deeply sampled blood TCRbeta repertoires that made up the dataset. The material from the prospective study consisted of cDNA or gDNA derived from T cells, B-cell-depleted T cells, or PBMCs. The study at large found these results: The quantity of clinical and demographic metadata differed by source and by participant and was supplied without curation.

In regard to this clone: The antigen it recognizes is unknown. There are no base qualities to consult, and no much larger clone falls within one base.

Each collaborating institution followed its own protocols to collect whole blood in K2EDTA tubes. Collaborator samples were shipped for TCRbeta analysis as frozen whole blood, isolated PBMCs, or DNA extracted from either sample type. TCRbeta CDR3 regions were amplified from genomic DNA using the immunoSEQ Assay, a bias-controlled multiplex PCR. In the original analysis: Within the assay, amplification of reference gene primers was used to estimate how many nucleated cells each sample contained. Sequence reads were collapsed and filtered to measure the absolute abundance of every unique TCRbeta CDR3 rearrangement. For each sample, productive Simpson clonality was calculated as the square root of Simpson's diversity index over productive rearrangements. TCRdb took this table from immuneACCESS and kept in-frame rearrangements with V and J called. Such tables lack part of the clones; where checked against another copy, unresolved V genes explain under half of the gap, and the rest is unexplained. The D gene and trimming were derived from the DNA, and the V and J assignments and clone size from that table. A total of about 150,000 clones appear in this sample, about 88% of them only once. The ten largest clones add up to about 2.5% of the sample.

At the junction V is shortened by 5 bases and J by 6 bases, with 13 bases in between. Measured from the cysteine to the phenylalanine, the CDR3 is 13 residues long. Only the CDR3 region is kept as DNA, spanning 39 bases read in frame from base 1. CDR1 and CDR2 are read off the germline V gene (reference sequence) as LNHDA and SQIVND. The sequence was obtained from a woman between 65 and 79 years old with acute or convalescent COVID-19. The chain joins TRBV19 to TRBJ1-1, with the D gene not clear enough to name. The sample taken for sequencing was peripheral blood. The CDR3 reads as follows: CASSFQVRSEAFF. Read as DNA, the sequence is TGTGCCAGTAGTTTCCAGGTTCGGTCTGAAGCTTTCTTT.